Listed below are T cell receptor beta chains from one sample, sequenced in a study of blood T cell repertoires in COVID-19. Assay: immunoSEQ multiplex PCR; the TCRdb copy retains only in-frame clones and omits some. The sample yields hundreds of thousands of clones, 70% to 90% seen once. Sequencing was done on a sample of PBMCs or T cells enriched from blood (not recorded which). Every receptor here comes from a woman in her forties or fifties with acute COVID-19. Each CDR3 is given with its conserved first and last residue. D genes are given only for firm matches. Clone size is stated in some rows and not others, as once, few, many or a class when expanded.

cdr3_nt cdr3_aa clone_size j_call v_call d_call
TGTGCCAGCTCACTGACAGGGGCGTCCTATAATTCACCCCTCCACTTT CASSLTGASYNSPLHF - TRBJ1-6 TRBV18 TRBD1
TGTGCCAGCAGCTTAGTCCAGGGGGAAAAACTGTTTTTT CASSLVQGEKLFF - TRBJ1-4 TRBV7-2 -
TGTGCCAGCAGCTTAAAGGGGGTAGTGGGTTATGGCTACACCTTC CASSLKGVVGYGYTF - TRBJ1-2 TRBV11-2 -
TGCGCCAGCAGCCAGACAGGGAACTATGGCTACACCTTC CASSQTGNYGYTF once TRBJ1-2 TRBV4-3 TRBD1
TGTGCCTGGAGCGTTTCGACAGCTGGAAACACCATATATTTT CAWSVSTAGNTIYF - TRBJ1-3 TRBV30 -
TGTGCCTGGGGTCGCGACACCTATGGCTACACCTTC CAWGRDTYGYTF - TRBJ1-2 TRBV30 -
TGTGCCTGGAGTGTACGGCAGGACGGGGGAGCTTTCTTT CAWSVRQDGGAFF - TRBJ1-1 TRBV30 -
TGTGCCAGCAGCTCTCAGCGGGGGTTTCAAGAGACCCAGTACTTC CASSSQRGFQETQYF once TRBJ2-5 TRBV11-2 TRBD2
TGTGCCAGCAGCGGGTATACCGGCTATAATTCACCCCTCCACTTT CASSGYTGYNSPLHF - TRBJ1-6 TRBV9 -
TGTGCCAGCAGCTTAATGACTAGCGGGCGGGGCACAGATACGCAGTATTTT CASSLMTSGRGTDTQYF - TRBJ2-3 TRBV7-6 TRBD2
TGTGCCAGCAGCAAAACAGGGGGGGAGGAGACCCAGTACTTC CASSKTGGEETQYF - TRBJ2-5 TRBV7-2 -
TGTGCCAGCAGCGCCCCCCTAGGTTTGGAGGAGCAGTTCTTC CASSAPLGLEEQFF - TRBJ2-1 TRBV5-4 -
TGTGCCGCATCCCCGTCGGGACAGGGGGTCTATGGCTACACCTTC CAASPSGQGVYGYTF - TRBJ1-2 TRBV10-3 TRBD1
TGTGCCAGCAGTTTTCGAGCGAGCTCCTATAATTCACCCCTCCACTTT CASSFRASSYNSPLHF once TRBJ1-6 TRBV27 -
TGTGCCAGCAGCGTAGGCGGAGGGCCAGACTACGAGCAGTACTTC CASSVGGGPDYEQYF - TRBJ2-7 TRBV9 -
TGTGCCAGCAGCCCCTCGGACAGGGGCCCCTATGGCTACACCTTC CASSPSDRGPYGYTF - TRBJ1-2 TRBV7-2 TRBD1
TGTGCCAGCAGCTTAGGACAGAGCACAGATACGCAGTATTTT CASSLGQSTDTQYF - TRBJ2-3 TRBV7-2 -
TGTGCCAGCAGCTTATTGGGCCATGAAGCTTTCTTT CASSLLGHEAFF few TRBJ1-1 TRBV11-1 -
TGTGCCAGCAGTTACTCGGCGGGGTCCTACGAGCAGTACTTC CASSYSAGSYEQYF - TRBJ2-7 TRBV6-5 -
TGTGCCAGCTCACCACAGGCCGACAGGGACTCACCCCTCCACTTT CASSPQADRDSPLHF few TRBJ1-6 TRBV18 TRBD1
TGTGCCAGCAGCCTCGACAGGGGGGCTGGCTACACCTTC CASSLDRGAGYTF - TRBJ1-2 TRBV6-4 TRBD1
TGTGCCAGCTCACCGGCGGGTAGCTCTGGAAACACCATATATTTT CASSPAGSSGNTIYF - TRBJ1-3 TRBV18 -
TGTGCCAGCAGCGTAGGGGGGCCAAGTTCACCCCTCCACTTT CASSVGGPSSPLHF - TRBJ1-6 TRBV9 -
TGTGCCAGCAGCTCATATCACGAGAGACATACCCCCTACGAGCAGTACTTC CASSSYHERHTPYEQYF - TRBJ2-7 TRBV5-6 -
TGCGCCAGCAGCCCGACCGGGGGAAGCAACAATGAGCAGTTCTTC CASSPTGGSNNEQFF - TRBJ2-1 TRBV4-1 -
TGTGCCAGCACCCGACGGGGGGCTGGAAACACCATATATTTT CASTRRGAGNTIYF - TRBJ1-3 TRBV6-5 -
TGCAGCGTTACGGGACAGGCCTCCGCGGGATTAGAATTAGAGCAGTACTTC CSVTGQASAGLELEQYF - TRBJ2-7 TRBV29-1 TRBD1
TGTGCCAGCAGTTGGGCATTCCTCACCTACGAGCAGTACTTC CASSWAFLTYEQYF - TRBJ2-7 TRBV6-2/TRBV6-3 -
TGTGCCAGCAGCCGCAGGGCCACTGAAGCTTTCTTT CASSRRATEAFF once TRBJ1-1 TRBV6-2/TRBV6-3 -
TGTGCCAGCAGTGTAACAGGTGACGGGACAGATACGCAGTATTTT CASSVTGDGTDTQYF - TRBJ2-3 TRBV6-4 -
TGTGCCAGCTCACAGCTGTTCACGGAGGGCTACACCTTC CASSQLFTEGYTF - TRBJ1-2 TRBV18 -
TGTGCCAGTATGGACAGGAGCGTTTATAGCAATCAGCCCCAGCATTTT CASMDRSVYSNQPQHF - TRBJ1-5 TRBV19 TRBD1
TGTGCCAGCTCACCTGGTAACGTCGGTTCACCCCTCCACTTT CASSPGNVGSPLHF - TRBJ1-6 TRBV18 -
TGTGCCAGCAGTGACAGTTACTATAGCAATCAGCCCCAGCATTTT CASSDSYYSNQPQHF - TRBJ1-5 TRBV6-1 -
TGTGCCAGCTCTCGTGACAGGGGGGACTCACCCCTCCACTTT CASSRDRGDSPLHF - TRBJ1-6 TRBV18 TRBD1
TGCGCCAGCAGCTTGGGAACTAGCGACAATGAGCAGTTCTTC CASSLGTSDNEQFF - TRBJ2-1 TRBV5-1 TRBD2
TGTGCCAGCAGCCAAGTTCGTCAGGGGGAGAATGAAAAACTGTTTTTT CASSQVRQGENEKLFF - TRBJ1-4 TRBV4-2 TRBD1
TGTGCCAGCAGTTACGGAGCAGGGGCGGATCAGCCCCAGCATTTT CASSYGAGADQPQHF - TRBJ1-5 TRBV6-5 -
TGTGCCTGGAGTCTAGGGGGAGATGGGCAGCCCCAGCATTTT CAWSLGGDGQPQHF - TRBJ1-5 TRBV30 -